Listed here are 15 T cell receptor beta chains from one sample, sequenced in a study of identical twins (dated by TCRdb to about 2016). Libraries came from 5' RACE. Instrument on record: Illumina HiSeq 2000. The raw public data were reprocessed by TCRdb itself: fastp quality trimming at Q25, MiXCR clonotype calling, in-frame beta chains only. Rows are combined by CDR3 protein, so each entry shows the most common genes and DNA. A total of about 300,000 distinct CDR3 sequences appear in this sample, about 12% of them only once. Jointly, the top ten make up around 7.2% of the sample. These data were also reused for a study on yellow fever vaccine responses in identical twins.

The specimen was CD8+ T cells sorted from blood. Receptors were obtained from a woman under 30 in good health.

The gene calls are TRBV2 and TRBJ2-7, with D uncertain. CDR3 length: 13 residues. Per the germline V gene, CDR1 is SNHLY and CDR2 is FYNNEI. The germline V and J ends were trimmed by 2 bases and 3 bases, with 8 bases remaining between them. The CDR3 loop reads CASSEMERYEQYV. The DNA for the CDR3 is TGTGCCAGCAGTGAAATGGAACGCTACGAGCAGTACGTC.

The sample holds many counts of this clonotype. J is TRBJ1-4 and V is TRBV4-1; D is unresolved. CDR1 is MGHRA and CDR2 is YSYEKL in the germline V gene. There are 14 residues in the CDR3. V lost 4 bases and J lost 0, with 6 bases in between. Written as DNA, the CDR3 is TGCGCCAGCAGCCTCCGGTCAACTAATGAAAAACTGTTTTTT. Translating it yields CASSLRSTNEKLFF.

This clonotype has more than one count but fewer than ten. V gene TRBV4-2 combines with J gene TRBJ2-2, with 8 bases lining up with TRBD2. The CDR3 runs 15 residues. Germline V gene lookup returns CDR1 LGHNA and CDR2 YNFKEQ. V lost 4 bases, J lost 4 bases, and 5 bases stayed unmatched. The CDR3 coding sequence is TGTGCCAGCAGCCCGGGACTAGGGAGCACCGGGGAGCTGTTTTTT. This sequence encodes CASSPGLGSTGELFF.

The chain links TRBV27 to TRBJ2-3, with 12 bases matching TRBD2. The CDR3 is 15 amino acids. CDR1 and CDR2 from the germline V gene are MNHEY and SMNVEV (reference sequence). Unmatched junction bases numbered 5, after V lost 6 bases and J lost 4 bases. This CDR3 reads CASSTGLAGSDTQYF. CDR3 DNA sequence: TGTGCCAGCAGCACAGGACTAGCGGGGTCAGATACGCAGTATTTT.

This clonotype has a handful of counts. This chain joins TRBV12-3 or TRBV12-4 and TRBJ1-3; no definite D call. The CDR3 spans 17 residues. The V end was cut by 0 bases, the J end by 0 bases, with 12 bases between. The CDR3 nucleotides are TGTGCCAGCAGTTTAGCGCGGTGGGCAGACTCTGGAAACACCATATATTTT. It is translated as CASSLARWADSGNTIYF.

V is TRBV2 and J is TRBJ1-4; D remains unclear. The CDR3 spans 14 residues. CDR1 and CDR2 (germline): SNHLY, FYNNEI. V dropped 7 bases and J dropped 7 bases, with 16 bases sitting between them. CDR3: CASTNAPEREKLFF. CDR3 bases: TGTGCCAGCACCAACGCCCCTGAACGTGAAAAACTGTTTTTT.

The chain has TRBV11-2 and TRBJ2-1, with 8 bases lining up with TRBD2. CDR3 length: 17 amino acids. V dropped 5 bases and J dropped 0; count of bases not matched to a gene: 9. Per germline, CDR1 SGHAT and CDR2 FQNNGV. The CDR3 DNA is TGTGCCAGCAGCCTTTCAGCGGGGGTAAGCTCCTACAATGAGCAGTTCTTC. Protein sequence: CASSLSAGVSSYNEQFF.

This clonotype was seen at least ten times. J is TRBJ1-5 and V is TRBV2; D is ambiguous. CDR3 size: 16 residues. Germline V gene lookup returns CDR1 SNHLY and CDR2 FYNNEI. Trimming shortened V by 2 bases and J by 0 bases, and 11 bases separated the two germline ends. The DNA for the CDR3 is TGTGCCAGCAGTGAATCTGTATGGAGTAGCAATCAGCCCCAGCATTTT. This encodes CASSESVWSSNQPQHF.

The rearrangement links TRBV7-8 to TRBJ2-3; 8 bases align to TRBD2. The germline V gene encodes CDR1 SGHVS and CDR2 FQNEAQ. The V gene end was trimmed by 6 bases and the J gene end by 4 bases; junction bases not matched to a gene: 6. The CDR3 covers 14 residues. The CDR3 nucleotides are TGTGCCAGCAGAATGCTAGCGGGCGCAGATACGCAGTATTTT. It specifies CASRMLAGADTQYF.

This clonotype was detected only a few times. The chain recombines TRBV12-3 or TRBV12-4 with TRBJ2-3; weak D call: TRBD2 (6 bases). The V gene lost 5 bases and the J gene lost 4 bases, with 10 bases spanning the gap. The CDR3 has 13 amino acids. The CDR3 DNA reads TGTGCCAGCAGTAGGAGGGGCGCAGATACGCAGTATTTT. Protein product: CASSRRGADTQYF.

This clonotype was found a few times. The genes are TRBV29-1 and TRBJ1-1; D ambiguous. The CDR3 has 14 amino acids. V gave up 0 bases and J gave up 2 bases, with 10 bases separating them. Germline-derived CDR1 and CDR2 are SQVTM and ANQGSEA. Written as DNA, the CDR3 is TGCAGCGTTGAAGAGCTAGGGTCCAACACTGAAGCTTTCTTT. Translated: CSVEELGSNTEAFF.

This clonotype appeared many times. This sequence joins TRBV6-5 and TRBJ2-1; no definite D call. The ends were cut back, 4 bases at V and 5 bases at J, with 15 bases in the middle. This CDR3 has 15 amino acids. Germline values: CDR1 MNHEY, CDR2 SVGAGI. CDR3 amino acids: CASSFSGYRDNEQFF. CDR3 DNA sequence: TGTGCCAGCAGTTTCTCCGGGTACAGAGACAATGAGCAGTTCTTC.

This clonotype came up a few times. The chain couples TRBV7-9 to TRBJ2-7; 7 nucleotides align to TRBD1. The CDR3 loop spans 13 amino acids. Per germline, CDR1 SEHNR and CDR2 FQNEAQ (reference sequence). Trimming cost V 5 bases and J 1 base; bases outside gene matches: 2. The CDR3: CASSQGVSYEQYF. The CDR3 region has the DNA TGTGCCAGCAGCCAGGGGGTATCCTACGAGCAGTACTTC.

The chain recombines TRBV5-5 with TRBJ1-5, with D hard to call. V was clipped by 4 bases and J by 13 bases, with 18 bases between them. CDR1 and CDR2 from the germline V gene are SGHKS and YYEKEE (reference sequence). CDR3 size: 13 residues. The CDR3 bases are TGTGCCAGCAGCCCAATCCCGACGGACCCGCAGCATTTT. As protein: CASSPIPTDPQHF.

This clonotype was seen more than once but under ten times. DNA of the CDR3: TGTGCCAGCAGTTCCGGACAGTATTCCTACAATGAGCAGTTCTTC. Amino acids: CASSSGQYSYNEQFF. The chain links TRBV28 to TRBJ2-1; D is perhaps TRBD1 (6 bases). This CDR3 is 15 amino acids long. The germline V and J ends were trimmed by 4 bases and 1 base, with 11 bases remaining between them. Germline V lookup: CDR1 MDHEN, CDR2 SYDVKM.